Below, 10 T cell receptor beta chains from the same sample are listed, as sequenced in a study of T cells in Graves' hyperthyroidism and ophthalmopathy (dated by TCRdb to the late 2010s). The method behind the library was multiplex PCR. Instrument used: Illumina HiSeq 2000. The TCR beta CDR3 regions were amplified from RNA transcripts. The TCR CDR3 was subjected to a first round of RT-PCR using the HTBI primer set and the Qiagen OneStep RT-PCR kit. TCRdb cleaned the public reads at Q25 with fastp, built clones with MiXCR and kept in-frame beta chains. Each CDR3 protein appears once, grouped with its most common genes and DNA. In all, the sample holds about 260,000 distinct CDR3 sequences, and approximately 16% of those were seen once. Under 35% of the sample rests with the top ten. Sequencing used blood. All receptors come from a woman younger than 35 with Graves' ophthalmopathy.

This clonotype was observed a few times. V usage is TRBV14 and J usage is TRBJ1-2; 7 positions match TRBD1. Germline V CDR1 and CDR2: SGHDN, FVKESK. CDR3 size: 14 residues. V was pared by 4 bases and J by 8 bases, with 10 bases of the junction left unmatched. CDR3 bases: TGTGCCAGCAGCCCCAGGACAGGCCTCCAGGGCTACACCTTC. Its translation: CASSPRTGLQGYTF.

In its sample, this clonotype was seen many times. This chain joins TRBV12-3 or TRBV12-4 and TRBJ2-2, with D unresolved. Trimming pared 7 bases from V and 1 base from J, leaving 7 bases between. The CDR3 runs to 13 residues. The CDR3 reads CASTHENTGELFF. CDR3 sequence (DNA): TGTGCCAGCACACATGAGAACACCGGGGAGCTGTTTTTT.

The CDR3 here is CSASPTSGSYEQYF. Here the CDR3 DNA reads TGCAGTGCTAGCCCGACTAGCGGGTCCTACGAGCAGTACTTC. The chain recombines TRBV20-1 with TRBJ2-7; 10 nucleotides agree with TRBD2. J was trimmed by 1 base and V by 3 bases; bases with no gene match: 3. Per germline, CDR1 DFQATT and CDR2 SNEGSKA (reference sequence). The CDR3 runs to 14 residues.

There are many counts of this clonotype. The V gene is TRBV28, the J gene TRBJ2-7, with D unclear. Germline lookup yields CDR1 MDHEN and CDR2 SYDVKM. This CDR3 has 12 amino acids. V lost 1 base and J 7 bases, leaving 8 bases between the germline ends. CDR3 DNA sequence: TGTGCCAGCAGTTTATATAGCCGTGAGCAGTACTTC. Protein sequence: CASSLYSREQYF.

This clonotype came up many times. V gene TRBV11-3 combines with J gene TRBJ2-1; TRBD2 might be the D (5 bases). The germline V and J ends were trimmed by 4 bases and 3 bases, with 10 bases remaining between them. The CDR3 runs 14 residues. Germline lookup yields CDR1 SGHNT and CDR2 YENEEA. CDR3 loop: CASSSDTSYNEQFF. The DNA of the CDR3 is TGTGCCAGCAGCTCAGACACTAGCTACAATGAGCAGTTCTTC.

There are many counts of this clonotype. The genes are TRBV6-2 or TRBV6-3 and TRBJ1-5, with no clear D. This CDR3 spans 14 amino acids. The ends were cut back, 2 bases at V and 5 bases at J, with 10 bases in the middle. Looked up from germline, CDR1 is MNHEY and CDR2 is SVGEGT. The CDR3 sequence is CASSYRTEDQPQHF. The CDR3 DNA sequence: TGTGCCAGCAGTTACCGGACGGAGGATCAGCCCCAGCATTTT.

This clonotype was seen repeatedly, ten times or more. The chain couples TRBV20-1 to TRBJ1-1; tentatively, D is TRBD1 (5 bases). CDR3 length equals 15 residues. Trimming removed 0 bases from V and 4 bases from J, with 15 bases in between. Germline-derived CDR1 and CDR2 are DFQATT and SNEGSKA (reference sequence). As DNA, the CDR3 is TGCAGTGCTAGAGATCGCGAGGGGATGGGCACTGAAGCTTTCTTT. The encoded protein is CSARDREGMGTEAFF.

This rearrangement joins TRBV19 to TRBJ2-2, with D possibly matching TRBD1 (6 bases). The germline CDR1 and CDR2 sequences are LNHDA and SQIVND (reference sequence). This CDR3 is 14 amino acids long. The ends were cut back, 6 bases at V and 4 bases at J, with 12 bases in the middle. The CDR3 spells CASSPGVITGELFF. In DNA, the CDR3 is TGTGCCAGTAGCCCAGGGGTAATCACCGGGGAGCTGTTTTTT.

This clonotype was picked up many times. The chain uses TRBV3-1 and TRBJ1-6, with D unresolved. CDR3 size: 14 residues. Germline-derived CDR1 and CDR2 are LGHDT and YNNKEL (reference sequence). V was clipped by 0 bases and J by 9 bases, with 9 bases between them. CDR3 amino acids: CASSQDDGASPLHF. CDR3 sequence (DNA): TGTGCCAGCAGCCAAGATGACGGAGCTTCACCCCTCCACTTT.

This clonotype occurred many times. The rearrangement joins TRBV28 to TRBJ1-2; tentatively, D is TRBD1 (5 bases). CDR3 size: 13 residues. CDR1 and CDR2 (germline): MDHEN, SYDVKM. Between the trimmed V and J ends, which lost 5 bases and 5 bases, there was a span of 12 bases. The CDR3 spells CASSTRGGYGYTF. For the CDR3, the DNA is TGTGCCAGCAGTACCCGCGGGGGATATGGCTACACCTTC.